This T cell receptor beta chain was captured by sequencing in a study of T cell changes during pregnancy in multiple sclerosis. Profiling relied on immunoSEQ multiplex PCR, and the TCRdb table lists in-frame clones only, not all of them. The sample holds about 36,000 clones; 85% to 95% are singletons and the top ten take 1.2%. This clone was observed a single time. This receptor was taken from a female donor with multiple sclerosis, enrolled in a pregnancy study. Sequenced input: PBMCs (not recorded whether the cells were cultured).

Here the CDR3 DNA reads TGCGCCAGCAGCTTGTCGGGTGGAGAGACCCAGTACTTC. This gives the protein CASSLSGGETQYF. J is TRBJ2-5 and V is TRBV5-1, with D hard to call. Per the germline V gene, CDR1 is SGHRS and CDR2 is YFSETQ. The CDR3 loop spans 13 amino acids. V lost 1 base and J 4 bases, leaving 8 bases between the germline ends.